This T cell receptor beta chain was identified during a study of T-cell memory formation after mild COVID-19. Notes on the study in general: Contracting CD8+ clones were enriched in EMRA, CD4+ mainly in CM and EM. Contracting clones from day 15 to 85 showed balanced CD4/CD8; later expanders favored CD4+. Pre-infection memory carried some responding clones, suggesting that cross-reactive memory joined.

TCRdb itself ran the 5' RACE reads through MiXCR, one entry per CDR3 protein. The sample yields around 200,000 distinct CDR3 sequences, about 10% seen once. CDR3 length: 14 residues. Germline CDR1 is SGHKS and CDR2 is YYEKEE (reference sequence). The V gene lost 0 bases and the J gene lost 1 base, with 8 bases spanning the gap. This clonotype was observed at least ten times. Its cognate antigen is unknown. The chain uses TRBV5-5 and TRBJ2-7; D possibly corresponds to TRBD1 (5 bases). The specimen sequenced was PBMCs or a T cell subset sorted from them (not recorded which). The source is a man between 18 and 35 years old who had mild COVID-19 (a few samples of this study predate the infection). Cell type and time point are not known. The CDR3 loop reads CASSLGTPSYEQYV. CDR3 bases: TGTGCCAGCAGCTTGGGGACACCATCCTACGAGCAGTACGTC.